The subject of this entry is one T cell receptor beta chain. Its target is not known. This sample is part of a study of cytomegalovirus exposure and HLA in healthy donors. Broader study findings: Rare TCR sequences dominated, though some public TCRs recurred in many donors.

With 5 bases removed from V and 7 bases from J, the gap between germline ends came to 8 bases. Germline lookup yields CDR1 SGHTA and CDR2 FQGNSA. This CDR3 is built from 11 residues. Profiling relied on immunoSEQ multiplex PCR, and the TCRdb table lists in-frame clones only, not all of them. Of 130,000 to 150,000 clones in the sample, about four fifths were seen once. The sequencing sample was made of PBMCs. The rearrangement uses TRBV7-2 and TRBJ2-5; D is undetermined. The source is a woman aged 30 to 39 in good health and CMV-seronegative. The CDR3 spells CASSPGWTQYF. CDR3 coding DNA: TGTGCCAGCAGCCCCGGGTGGACCCAGTACTTC.